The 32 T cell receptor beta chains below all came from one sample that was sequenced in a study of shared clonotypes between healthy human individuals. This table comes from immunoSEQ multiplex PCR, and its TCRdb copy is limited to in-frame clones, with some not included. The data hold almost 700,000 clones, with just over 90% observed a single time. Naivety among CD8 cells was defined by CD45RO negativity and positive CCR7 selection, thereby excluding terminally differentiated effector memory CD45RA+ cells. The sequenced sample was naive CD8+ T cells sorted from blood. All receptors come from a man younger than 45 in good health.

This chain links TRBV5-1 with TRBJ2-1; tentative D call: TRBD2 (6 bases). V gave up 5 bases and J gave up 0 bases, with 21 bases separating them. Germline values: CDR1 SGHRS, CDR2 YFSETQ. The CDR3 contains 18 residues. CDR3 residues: CASRNQKAGLSSYNEQFF. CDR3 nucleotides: TGCGCCAGCAGGAACCAAAAAGCGGGTCTCAGCTCCTACAATGAGCAGTTCTTC.

This CDR3 reads CASSESGQGQAEAFF. The CDR3 DNA reads as TGCGCCAGCAGTGAGTCGGGACAGGGCCAGGCTGAAGCTTTCTTT. The rearrangement joins TRBV10-1 to TRBJ1-1, with 9 bases lining up with TRBD1. In germline, CDR1 is WNHNN, CDR2 SYGVQD (reference sequence). This CDR3 is built from 15 residues. V was clipped by 0 bases and J by 6 bases; unmatched bases: 5.

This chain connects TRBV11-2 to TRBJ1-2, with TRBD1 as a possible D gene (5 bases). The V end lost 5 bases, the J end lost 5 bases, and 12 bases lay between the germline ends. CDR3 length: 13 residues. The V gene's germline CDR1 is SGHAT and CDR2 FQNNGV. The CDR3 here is CASSPSTEYGYTF. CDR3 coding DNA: TGTGCCAGCAGCCCATCGACAGAATATGGCTACACCTTC.

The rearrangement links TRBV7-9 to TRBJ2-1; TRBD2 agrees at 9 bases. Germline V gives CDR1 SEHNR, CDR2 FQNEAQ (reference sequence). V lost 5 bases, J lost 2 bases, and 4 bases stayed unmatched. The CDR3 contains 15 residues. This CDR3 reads CASSMAGGAYNEQFF. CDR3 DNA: TGTGCCAGCAGCATGGCGGGAGGGGCCTACAATGAGCAGTTCTTC.

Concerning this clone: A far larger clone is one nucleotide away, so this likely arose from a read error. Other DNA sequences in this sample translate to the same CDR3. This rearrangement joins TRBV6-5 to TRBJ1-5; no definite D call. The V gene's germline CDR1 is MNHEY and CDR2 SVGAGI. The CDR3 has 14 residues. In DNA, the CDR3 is TGTGCTAGCAGTTACGGGATTAGCAATCAGCCCCAGCATTTT. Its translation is CASSYGISNQPQHF.

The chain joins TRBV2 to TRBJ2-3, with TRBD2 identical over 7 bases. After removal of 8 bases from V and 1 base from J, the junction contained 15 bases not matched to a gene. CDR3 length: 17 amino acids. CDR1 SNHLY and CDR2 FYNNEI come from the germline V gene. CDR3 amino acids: CASPAGAGGGRTDTQYF. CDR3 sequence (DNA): TGTGCCAGCCCTGCGGGAGCCGGTGGGGGTCGCACAGATACGCAGTATTTT.

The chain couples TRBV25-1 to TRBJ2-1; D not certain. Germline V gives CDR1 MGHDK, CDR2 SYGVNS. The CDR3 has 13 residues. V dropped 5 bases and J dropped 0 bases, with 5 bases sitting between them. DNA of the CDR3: TGTGCCAGCAGTTTTGGCTCCTACAATGAGCAGTTCTTC. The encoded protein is CASSFGSYNEQFF.

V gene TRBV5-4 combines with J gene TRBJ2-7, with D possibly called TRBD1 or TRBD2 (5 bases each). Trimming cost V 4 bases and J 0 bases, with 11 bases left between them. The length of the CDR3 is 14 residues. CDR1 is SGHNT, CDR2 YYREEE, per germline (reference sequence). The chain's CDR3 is CASSPGTDSYEQYF. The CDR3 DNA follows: TGTGCCAGCAGCCCTGGGACGGACTCCTACGAGCAGTACTTC.

The DNA of the CDR3 is TGTGCCAGCAGACCTTTTGACAGCTACGAGCAGTACTTC. Amino acid sequence: CASRPFDSYEQYF. The rearrangement links TRBV7-9 to TRBJ2-7; a possible D gene is TRBD1 (5 bases). The germline gives CDR1 SEHNR, CDR2 FQNEAQ (reference sequence). V was trimmed by 6 bases and J by 3 bases, leaving 12 bases between them. This CDR3 is 13 amino acids long.

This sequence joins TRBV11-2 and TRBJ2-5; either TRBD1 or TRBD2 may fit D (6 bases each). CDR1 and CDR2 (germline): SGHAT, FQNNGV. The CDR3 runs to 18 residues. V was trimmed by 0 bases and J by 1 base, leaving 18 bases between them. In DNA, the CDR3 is TGTGCCAGCAGCTTAGATGGGTTAGGGGGGACGGCCCAAGAGACCCAGTACTTC. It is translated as CASSLDGLGGTAQETQYF.

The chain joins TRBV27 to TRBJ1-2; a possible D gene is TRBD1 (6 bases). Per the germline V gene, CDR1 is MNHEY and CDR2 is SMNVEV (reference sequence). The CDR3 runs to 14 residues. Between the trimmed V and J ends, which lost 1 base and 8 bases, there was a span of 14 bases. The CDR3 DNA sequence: TGTGCCAGCAGTTTATATGGCAGGGGCAGGGGCTACACCTTC. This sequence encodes CASSLYGRGRGYTF.

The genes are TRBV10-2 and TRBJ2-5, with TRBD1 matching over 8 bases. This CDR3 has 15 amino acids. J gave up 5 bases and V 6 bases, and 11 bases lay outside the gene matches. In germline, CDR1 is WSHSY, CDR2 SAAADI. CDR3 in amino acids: CASSAVDRGMETQYF. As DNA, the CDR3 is TGCGCCAGCAGCGCCGTCGACAGGGGCATGGAGACCCAGTACTTC.

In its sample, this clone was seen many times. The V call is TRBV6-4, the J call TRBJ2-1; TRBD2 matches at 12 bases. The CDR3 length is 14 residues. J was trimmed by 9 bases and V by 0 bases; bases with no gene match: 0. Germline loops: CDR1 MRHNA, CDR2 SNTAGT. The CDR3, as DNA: TGTGCCAGCAGTGACTCACTAGCGGGAGGTGAGCAGTTCTTC. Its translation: CASSDSLAGGEQFF.

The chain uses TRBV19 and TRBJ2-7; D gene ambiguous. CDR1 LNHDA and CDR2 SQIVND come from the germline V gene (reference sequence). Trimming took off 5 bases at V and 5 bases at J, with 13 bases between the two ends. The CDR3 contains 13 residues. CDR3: CASSPGLANEQYF. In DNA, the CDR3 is TGTGCCAGTAGTCCCGGGCTCGCCAACGAGCAGTACTTC.

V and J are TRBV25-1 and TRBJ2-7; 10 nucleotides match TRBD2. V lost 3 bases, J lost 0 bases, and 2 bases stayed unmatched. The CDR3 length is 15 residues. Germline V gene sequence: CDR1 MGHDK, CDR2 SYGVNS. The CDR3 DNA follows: TGTGCCAGCAGTGATGGACTAGCGGACTCCTACGAGCAGTACTTC. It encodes CASSDGLADSYEQYF.

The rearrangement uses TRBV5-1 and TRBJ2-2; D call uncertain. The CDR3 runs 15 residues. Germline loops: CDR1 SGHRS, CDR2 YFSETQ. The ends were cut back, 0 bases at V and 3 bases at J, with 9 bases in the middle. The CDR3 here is CASSLAGLDTGELFF. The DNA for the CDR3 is TGCGCCAGCAGCTTGGCTGGGTTGGACACCGGGGAGCTGTTTTTT.

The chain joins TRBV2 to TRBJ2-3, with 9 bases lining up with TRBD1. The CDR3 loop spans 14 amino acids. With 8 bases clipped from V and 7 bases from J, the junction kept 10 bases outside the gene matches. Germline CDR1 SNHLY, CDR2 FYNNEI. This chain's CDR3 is CASGEGTGSHTQYF. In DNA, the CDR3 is TGTGCCAGCGGAGAGGGGACAGGGTCGCATACGCAGTATTTT.

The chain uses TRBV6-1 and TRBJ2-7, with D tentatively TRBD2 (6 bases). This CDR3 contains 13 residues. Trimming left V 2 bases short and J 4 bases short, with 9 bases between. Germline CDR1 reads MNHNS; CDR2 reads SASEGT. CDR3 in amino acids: CASSEKEGYEQYF. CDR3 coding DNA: TGTGCCAGCAGTGAAAAGGAGGGGTACGAGCAGTACTTC.

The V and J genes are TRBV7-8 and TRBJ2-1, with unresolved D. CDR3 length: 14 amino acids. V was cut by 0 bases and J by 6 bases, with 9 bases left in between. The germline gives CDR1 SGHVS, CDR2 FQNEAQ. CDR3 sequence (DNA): TGTGCCAGCAGCTTAGCGCGGCAGCCCAATGAGCAGTTCTTC. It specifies CASSLARQPNEQFF.

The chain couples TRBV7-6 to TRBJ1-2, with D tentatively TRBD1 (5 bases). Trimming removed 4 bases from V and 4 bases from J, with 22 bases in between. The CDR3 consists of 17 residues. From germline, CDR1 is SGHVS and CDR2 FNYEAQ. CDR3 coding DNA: TGTGCCAGCAGCTCCACGGATGAGAGACAGCTGAGCTATGGCTACACCTTC. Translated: CASSSTDERQLSYGYTF.

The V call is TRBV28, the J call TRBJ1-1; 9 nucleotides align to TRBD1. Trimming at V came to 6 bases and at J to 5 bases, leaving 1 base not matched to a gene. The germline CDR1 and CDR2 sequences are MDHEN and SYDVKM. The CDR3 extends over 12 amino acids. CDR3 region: CASRTGGTEAFF. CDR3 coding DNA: TGTGCCAGCAGGACAGGGGGAACTGAAGCTTTCTTT.

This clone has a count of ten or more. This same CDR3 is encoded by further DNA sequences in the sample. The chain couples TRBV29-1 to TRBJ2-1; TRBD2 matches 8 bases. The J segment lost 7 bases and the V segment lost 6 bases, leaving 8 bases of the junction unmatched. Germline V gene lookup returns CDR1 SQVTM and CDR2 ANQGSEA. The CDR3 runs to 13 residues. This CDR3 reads CSVRTGLGNEQFF. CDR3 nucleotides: TGCAGCGTCCGAACGGGACTAGGTAATGAGCAGTTCTTC.

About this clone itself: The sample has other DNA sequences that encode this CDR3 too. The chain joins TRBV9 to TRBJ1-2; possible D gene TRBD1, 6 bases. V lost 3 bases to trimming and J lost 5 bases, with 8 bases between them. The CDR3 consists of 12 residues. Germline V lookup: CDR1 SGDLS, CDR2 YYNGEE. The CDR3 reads CASSDRVYGYTF. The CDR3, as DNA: TGTGCCAGCAGCGACAGGGTGTATGGCTACACCTTC.

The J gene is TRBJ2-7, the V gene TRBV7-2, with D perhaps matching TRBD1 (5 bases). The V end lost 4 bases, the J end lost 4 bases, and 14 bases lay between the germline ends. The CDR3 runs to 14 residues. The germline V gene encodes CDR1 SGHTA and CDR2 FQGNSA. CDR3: CASSSLSWTYEQYF. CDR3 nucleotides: TGTGCCAGCAGCTCTTTGTCCTGGACATACGAGCAGTACTTC. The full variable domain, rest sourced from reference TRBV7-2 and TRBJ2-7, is GAGVSQSPSNKVTEKGKDVELRCDPISGHTALYWYRQSLGQGLEFLIYFQGNSAPDKSGLPSDRFSAERTGGSVSTLTIQRTQQEDSAVYLCASSSLSWTYEQYFGPGTRLTVT.

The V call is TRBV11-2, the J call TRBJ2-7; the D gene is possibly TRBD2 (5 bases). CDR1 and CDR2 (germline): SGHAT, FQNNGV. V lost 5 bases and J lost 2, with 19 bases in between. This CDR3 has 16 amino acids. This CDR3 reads CASSPGSVGPPYEQYF. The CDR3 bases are TGTGCCAGCAGCCCTGGGAGCGTGGGCCCACCCTACGAGCAGTACTTC.

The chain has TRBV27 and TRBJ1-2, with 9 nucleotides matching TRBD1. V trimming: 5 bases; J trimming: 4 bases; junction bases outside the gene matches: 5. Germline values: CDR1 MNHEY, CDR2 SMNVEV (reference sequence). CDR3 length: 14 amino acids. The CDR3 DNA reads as TGTGCCAGCAGTACCGGGACAGGGAGCTATGGCTACACCTTC. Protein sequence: CASSTGTGSYGYTF.

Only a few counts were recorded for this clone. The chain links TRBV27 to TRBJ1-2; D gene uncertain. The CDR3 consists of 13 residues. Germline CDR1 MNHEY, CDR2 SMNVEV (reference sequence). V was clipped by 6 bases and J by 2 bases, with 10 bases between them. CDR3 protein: CASSGRINYGYTF. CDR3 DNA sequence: TGTGCCAGCAGCGGACGGATCAACTATGGCTACACCTTC.

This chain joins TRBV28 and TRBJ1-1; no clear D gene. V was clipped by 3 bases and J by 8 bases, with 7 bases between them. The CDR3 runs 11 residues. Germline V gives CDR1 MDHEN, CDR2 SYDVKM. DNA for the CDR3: TGTGCCAGCAGTTTGGGTAGAGAAGCTTTCTTT. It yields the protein CASSLGREAFF.

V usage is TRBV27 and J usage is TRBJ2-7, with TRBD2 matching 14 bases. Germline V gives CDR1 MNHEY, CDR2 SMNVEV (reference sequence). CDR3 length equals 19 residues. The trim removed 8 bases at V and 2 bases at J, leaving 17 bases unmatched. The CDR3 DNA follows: TGTGCCAGCTGTCCCGTCGGAGCGACGGGACTAGCGGGAGCCTACGAGCAGTACTTC. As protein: CASCPVGATGLAGAYEQYF.

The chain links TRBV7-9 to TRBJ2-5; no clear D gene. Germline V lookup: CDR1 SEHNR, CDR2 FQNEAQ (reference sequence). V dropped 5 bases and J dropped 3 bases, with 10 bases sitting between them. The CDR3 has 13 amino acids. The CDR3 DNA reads TGTGCCAGCAGCCCTTATAACAAAGAGACCCAGTACTTC. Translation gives CASSPYNKETQYF.

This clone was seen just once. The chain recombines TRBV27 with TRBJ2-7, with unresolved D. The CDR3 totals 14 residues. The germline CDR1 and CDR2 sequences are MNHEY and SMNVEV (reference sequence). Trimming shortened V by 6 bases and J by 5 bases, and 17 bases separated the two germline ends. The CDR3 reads CASSPRPAPDEQYF. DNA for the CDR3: TGTGCCAGCAGCCCTAGGCCGGCCCCTGACGAGCAGTACTTC.

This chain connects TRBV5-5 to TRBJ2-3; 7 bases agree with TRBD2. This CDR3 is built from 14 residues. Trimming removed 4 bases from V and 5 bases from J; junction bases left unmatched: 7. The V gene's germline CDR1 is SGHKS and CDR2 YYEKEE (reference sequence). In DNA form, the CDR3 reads TGTGCCAGCAGCCCCCCTAGCGGAGGAGATACGCAGTATTTT. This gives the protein CASSPPSGGDTQYF.